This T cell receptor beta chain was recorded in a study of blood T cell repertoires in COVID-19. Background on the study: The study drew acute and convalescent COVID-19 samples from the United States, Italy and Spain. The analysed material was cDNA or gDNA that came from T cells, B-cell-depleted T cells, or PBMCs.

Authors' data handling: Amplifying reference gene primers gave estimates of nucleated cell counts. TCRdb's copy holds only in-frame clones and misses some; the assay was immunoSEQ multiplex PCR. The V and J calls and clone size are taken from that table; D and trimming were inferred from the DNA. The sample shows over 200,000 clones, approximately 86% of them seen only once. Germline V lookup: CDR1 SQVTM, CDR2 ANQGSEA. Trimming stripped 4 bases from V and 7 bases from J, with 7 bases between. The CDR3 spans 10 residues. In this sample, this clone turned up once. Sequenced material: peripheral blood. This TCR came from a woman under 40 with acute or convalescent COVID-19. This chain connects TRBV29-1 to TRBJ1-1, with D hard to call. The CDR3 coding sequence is TGCAGCGTTGGGGCCATTGAAGCTTTCTTT. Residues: CSVGAIEAFF.